These T cell receptor beta chains were read from a single sample in a study of T-cell reconstitution after alpha-beta-depleted transplantation in children. TCRdb ran MiXCR on the PCR reads and lists one entry per CDR3 protein. The sample holds hundreds of thousands of distinct CDR3 sequences, around 13% seen once. The sample here was PBMCs from the stem cell graft donor, taken from the stem cell graft. All receptors come from a human donor who donated a stem cell graft to a child with combined immunodeficiency. Each CDR3 is given with its conserved first and last residue. The D gene is left open where the match is weak. A clone size is listed for some rows: how often the clone was seen (once, few, many), or a class if it is expanded.

clone size: -
D gene: TRBD2
J gene: TRBJ2-5
V gene: TRBV10-3
CDR3 DNA: TGTGCCATCAGTGAAGGCGCTAGCGGGGGCCAAGAGACCCAGTACTTC
CDR3 protein: CAISEGASGGQETQYF

clone size: -
D gene: -
J gene: TRBJ1-2
V gene: TRBV4-3
CDR3 DNA: TGCGCCAGCAGCTCCGATACCCAACTGGAAAACTATGGCTACACCTTC
CDR3 protein: CASSSDTQLENYGYTF

clone size: -
D gene: TRBD1
J gene: TRBJ2-3
V gene: TRBV5-1
CDR3 DNA: TGCGCCAGCAGCCTACAGCCGGGGACAGGGGCAAATCCAGATACGCAGTATTTT
CDR3 protein: CASSLQPGTGANPDTQYF

clone size: few
D gene: TRBD1
J gene: TRBJ1-2
V gene: TRBV20-1
CDR3 DNA: TGCAGTGCTAGAGATCAGGGGGAGGGTTATGGCTACACCTTC
CDR3 protein: CSARDQGEGYGYTF

clone size: -
D gene: -
J gene: TRBJ2-1
V gene: TRBV11-2
CDR3 DNA: TGTGCCAGCAGCCGTACGGGGTTCGTCAATGAGCAGTTCTTC
CDR3 protein: CASSRTGFVNEQFF

clone size: many
D gene: -
J gene: TRBJ2-7
V gene: TRBV13
CDR3 DNA: TGTGCCAGCAGCTACACACAGGGCCCCTACGAGCAGTACTTC
CDR3 protein: CASSYTQGPYEQYF

clone size: few
D gene: -
J gene: TRBJ2-1
V gene: TRBV27
CDR3 DNA: TGTGCCAGCCCGACTGCTAGCTCCTACAATGAGCAGTTCTTC
CDR3 protein: CASPTASSYNEQFF

clone size: few
D gene: -
J gene: TRBJ2-2
V gene: TRBV6-1
CDR3 DNA: TGTGCCACTAGAGAACTCTTCACCGGGGAGCTGTTTTTT
CDR3 protein: CATRELFTGELFF

clone size: once
D gene: -
J gene: TRBJ1-5
V gene: TRBV25-1
CDR3 DNA: TGTGCCAGCAGGTTGGGGGACCAGCCCCAGCATTTT
CDR3 protein: CASRLGDQPQHF

clone size: many
D gene: -
J gene: TRBJ2-3
V gene: TRBV12-3/TRBV12-4
CDR3 DNA: TGTGCCAGCAGTTCCCTTGGTACGCAGTATTTT
CDR3 protein: CASSSLGTQYF

clone size: -
D gene: -
J gene: TRBJ1-3
V gene: TRBV12-3/TRBV12-4
CDR3 DNA: TGTGCCAGCAGTTCCTCGACTAGCTCTGGAAACACCATATATTTT
CDR3 protein: CASSSSTSSGNTIYF

clone size: few
D gene: -
J gene: TRBJ2-7
V gene: TRBV4-3
CDR3 DNA: TGCGCCAGCAGCCGTGGGGTCCCGAGCTCCTACGAGCAGTACTTC
CDR3 protein: CASSRGVPSSYEQYF

clone size: few
D gene: TRBD2
J gene: TRBJ2-1
V gene: TRBV4-3
CDR3 DNA: TGCGCCAGCAGCCTTACACTAGCGGACTCCTACAATGAGCAGTTCTTC
CDR3 protein: CASSLTLADSYNEQFF

clone size: -
D gene: -
J gene: TRBJ2-7
V gene: TRBV20-1
CDR3 DNA: TGCAGTGCTCTACCGGGACAAGGCTACGAGCAGTACTTC
CDR3 protein: CSALPGQGYEQYF

clone size: -
D gene: -
J gene: TRBJ2-1
V gene: TRBV27
CDR3 DNA: TGTGCCAGCAGTTTACGGGCGGGGATAGTTTCTTACAATGAGCAGTTCTTC
CDR3 protein: CASSLRAGIVSYNEQFF

clone size: -
D gene: -
J gene: TRBJ2-3
V gene: TRBV15
CDR3 DNA: TGTGCCACCAGCAGAGAAAGGCTCCCCTCCCCAGATACGCAGTATTTT
CDR3 protein: CATSRERLPSPDTQYF

clone size: -
D gene: TRBD2
J gene: TRBJ2-3
V gene: TRBV12-3/TRBV12-4
CDR3 DNA: TGTGCCAGCAGTTTCCCGGCTAGCGGGAGAACAGATACGCAGTATTTT
CDR3 protein: CASSFPASGRTDTQYF

clone size: many
D gene: TRBD1
J gene: TRBJ1-5
V gene: TRBV6-2/TRBV6-3
CDR3 DNA: TGTGCCAGCAGTTGGGACAGGGGAAGCAATCAGCCCCAGCATTTT
CDR3 protein: CASSWDRGSNQPQHF

clone size: -
D gene: TRBD2
J gene: TRBJ2-3
V gene: TRBV20-1
CDR3 DNA: TGCAGTGCGGGGACTAGCGGGGTTAGCACAGATACGCAGTATTTT
CDR3 protein: CSAGTSGVSTDTQYF

clone size: few
D gene: -
J gene: TRBJ2-3
V gene: TRBV24-1
CDR3 DNA: TGTGCCACCAGTGATTTGGGCAGAAACACAGATACGCAGTATTTT
CDR3 protein: CATSDLGRNTDTQYF

clone size: -
D gene: -
J gene: TRBJ2-7
V gene: TRBV6-2/TRBV6-3
CDR3 DNA: TGTGCCAGCAGTTACTCTTTCGAGCAGTACTTC
CDR3 protein: CASSYSFEQYF

clone size: -
D gene: TRBD1
J gene: TRBJ2-7
V gene: TRBV7-9
CDR3 DNA: TGTGCCAGCAGCCCCTCCGGGACAGGGCGCGAGCAGTACTTC
CDR3 protein: CASSPSGTGREQYF

clone size: few
D gene: -
J gene: TRBJ2-6
V gene: TRBV29-1
CDR3 DNA: TGCAGCGTTGAAATGGCAGGGGCTGTCTCTGGGGCCAACGTCCTGACTTTC
CDR3 protein: CSVEMAGAVSGANVLTF

clone size: many
D gene: TRBD1
J gene: TRBJ2-1
V gene: TRBV5-5
CDR3 DNA: TGTGCCAGCAGCTTAGACAGGGGTGCCTACAATGAGCAGTTCTTC
CDR3 protein: CASSLDRGAYNEQFF

clone size: many
D gene: -
J gene: TRBJ1-1
V gene: TRBV3-1
CDR3 DNA: TGTGCCAACCGACAGGACGATGAAGCTTTCTTT
CDR3 protein: CANRQDDEAFF

clone size: few
D gene: -
J gene: TRBJ2-1
V gene: TRBV10-3
CDR3 DNA: TGTGCCATCAGTGAGGAGCAGAATGAGCAGTTCTTC
CDR3 protein: CAISEEQNEQFF

clone size: -
D gene: -
J gene: TRBJ1-1
V gene: TRBV21-1
CDR3 DNA: TGTGCCAGCAGCAAAGGGACAAGGAGGACTGAAGCTTTCTTT
CDR3 protein: CASSKGTRRTEAFF